This record covers a single T cell receptor (beta chain). Its matching antigen is unknown. There are 13 residues in the CDR3. CDR1 and CDR2 from the germline V gene are LGHNA and YNFKEQ. UMI-labeled 5' RACE TRB cDNA libraries were prepared from the cells. No DNA is given; TCRdb re-called the 5' RACE reads and lists each CDR3 protein once. Its listing shows about 63,000 distinct CDR3 sequences. This entry is derived from a study of CXCR3-negative and CXCR3-positive naive CD8 T cells. Study-level points and caveats: Unlike memory cells, which differed, naive CXCR3-negative and CXCR3-positive cells had similar TRBV-TRBJ usage. TCR strength was inferred from TRB CDR3 properties, while surface CD5 was comparable between naive subsets. Comparison of naive cells showed more hydrophobic TRB CDR3s in CXCR3-positive than in CXCR3-negative naive cells.

The chain is built from TRBV4-2 and TRBJ2-7; no DNA is available, so the TRBD1 call from TCRdb remains unchecked. The TCR originated in a human donor in good health. Some clones in this sample may be carry-over from other donors' samples. Sequenced: naive CXCR3+ CD8+ T cells from blood. Subset meaning: CD45RO-CCR7+CD27+CD95- naive CD8+ T cells expressing CXCR3 (TNR3+). The CDR3 region is CASSQTVSYEQYF.